The 14 T cell receptor beta chains reported below all come from one sample, sequenced in a study of T cell responses to AZD1222 COVID-19 vaccine. Only in-frame clones appear in the TCRdb table, and some are missing; sequencing was by immunoSEQ multiplex PCR. This table has 90,000 to 120,000 clones, roughly 89% appearing once. The input for sequencing was peripheral blood, taken on day 0 of MenACWY control vaccination. The receptors shown here come from an adult in good health.

The rearrangement uses TRBV3-1 (or the pseudogene TRBV3-2) and TRBJ1-2, with a tentative D call TRBD1 (5 bases). The germline V and J ends were trimmed by 2 bases and 8 bases, with 15 bases remaining between them. The CDR3 runs to 14 residues. The germline CDR1 and CDR2 sequences are LGHDT and YNNKEL (reference sequence). The CDR3 sequence is CASSQSGGDGGYTF. The CDR3 DNA reads as TGTGCCAGCAGCCAAAGTGGAGGGGATGGGGGCTACACCTTC.

V and J are TRBV15 and TRBJ1-5; D is perhaps TRBD1 (5 bases). This CDR3 spans 16 amino acids. Trimming stripped 3 bases from V and 2 bases from J, with 14 bases between. The germline gives CDR1 LNHNV, CDR2 YYDKDF (reference sequence). The CDR3 DNA sequence: TGTGCCACCAGCAGGGAGCCGGGACGGGGCAATCAGCCCCAGCATTTT. Amino acid sequence: CATSREPGRGNQPQHF.

This clone has just one count. The rearrangement uses TRBV5-6 and TRBJ2-2; 9 positions agree with TRBD1. Germline CDR1 and CDR2: SGHDT and YYEEEE. The CDR3 spans 17 residues. V was pared by 0 bases and J by 5 bases, with 8 bases of the junction left unmatched. CDR3 nucleotide sequence: TGTGCCAGCAGCTTGGGTGCTGGGACAGGGTGGACCGGGGAGCTGTTTTTT. This sequence encodes CASSLGAGTGWTGELFF.

The CDR3 DNA follows: TGTGCCAGCAGCGTAGGGGGGATCCGTGGAAACACCATATATTTT. Amino acid sequence: CASSVGGIRGNTIYF. The chain carries TRBV9 and TRBJ1-3; tentatively, D is TRBD1 (5 bases). V was clipped by 0 bases and J by 3 bases, with 10 bases between them. This CDR3 is built from 15 residues. Germline loops: CDR1 SGDLS, CDR2 YYNGEE.

The J gene is TRBJ2-7, the V gene TRBV30; TRBD1 aligns across 7 bases. The CDR3 length is 14 residues. Trimming at V came to 3 bases and at J to 5 bases, leaving 10 bases not matched to a gene. The V gene's germline CDR1 is GTSNPN and CDR2 SVGIG (reference sequence). In DNA form, the CDR3 reads TGTGCCTGGAGGGAAACGGACAGGTTCCACGAGCAGTACTTC. Its protein is CAWRETDRFHEQYF.

CDR3 residues: CASSVEPGGTDTQYF. Written as DNA, the CDR3 is TGTGCCAGCAGCGTAGAACCGGGGGGCACAGATACGCAGTATTTT. The gene calls are TRBV9 and TRBJ2-3; the D gene is possibly TRBD2 (6 bases). This CDR3 has 15 residues. Per germline, CDR1 SGDLS and CDR2 YYNGEE. The V and J ends lost 0 bases and 1 base respectively, with 9 bases between them. Using reference TRBV9 and TRBJ2-3 for the parts outside the CDR3, the full variable domain is DSGVTQTPKHLITATGQRVTLRCSPRSGDLSVYWYQQSLDQGLQFLIQYYNGEERAKGNILERFSAQQFPDLHSELNLSSLELGDSALYFCASSVEPGGTDTQYFGPGTRLTVL.

This clone was recorded once. The rearrangement uses TRBV20-1 and TRBJ2-1; D call uncertain. The CDR3 length is 11 residues. Germline V gives CDR1 DFQATT, CDR2 SNEGSKA (reference sequence). V lost 6 bases and J 4 bases, leaving 7 bases between the germline ends. In DNA, the CDR3 is TGCAGTGCCCGAGAGTACAATGAGCAGTTCTTC. Amino acids: CSAREYNEQFF.

The rearrangement uses TRBV7-9 and TRBJ1-6, with D unclear. V lost 2 bases and J 7 bases, leaving 6 bases between the germline ends. Germline values: CDR1 SEHNR, CDR2 FQNEAQ (reference sequence). The length of the CDR3 is 13 residues. Here the CDR3 reads CASSLTGNSPLHF. The DNA of the CDR3 is TGTGCCAGCAGCTTAACGGGGAATTCACCCCTCCACTTT.

Only one count was recorded for this clone. The V and J genes are TRBV6-5 and TRBJ2-1; possible D gene TRBD1, 7 bases. Trimming shortened V by 6 bases and J by 7 bases, and 16 bases separated the two germline ends. The V gene's germline CDR1 is MNHEY and CDR2 SVGAGI. This CDR3 is 14 amino acids long. The CDR3 loop reads CASSPTPGGNEQFF. DNA of the CDR3: TGTGCCAGCAGCCCAACCCCAGGGGGGAATGAGCAGTTCTTC.

The rearrangement joins TRBV10-1 to TRBJ2-1; 10 nucleotides match TRBD2. The CDR3 totals 16 residues. Germline CDR1 WNHNN, CDR2 SYGVQD (reference sequence). V was clipped by 5 bases and J by 14 bases; unmatched bases: 18. This CDR3 is CASSLSSGGAFGVKFF. The CDR3 DNA reads as TGCGCCAGCAGTCTATCCAGCGGGGGGGCCTTTGGTGTAAAGTTCTTC.

The chain carries TRBV6-1 and TRBJ1-2; no clear D. The CDR3 spans 12 residues. Trimming pared 3 bases from V and 4 bases from J, leaving 6 bases between. CDR1 is MNHNS and CDR2 is SASEGT in the germline V gene. CDR3 sequence reads: CASSDGPYGYTF. The DNA for the CDR3 is TGTGCCAGCAGTGACGGTCCCTATGGCTACACCTTC.

The genes are TRBV2 and TRBJ2-1, with TRBD1 as a possible D gene (5 bases). Germline-derived CDR1 and CDR2 are SNHLY and FYNNEI. V was clipped by 6 bases and J by 0 bases, with 9 bases between them. The CDR3 contains 14 residues. The CDR3 sequence: CASRQGSSYNEQFF. CDR3 sequence (DNA): TGTGCCAGCAGGCAGGGCAGCTCCTACAATGAGCAGTTCTTC.

The chain has TRBV28 and TRBJ1-2; D call uncertain. Germline values: CDR1 MDHEN, CDR2 SYDVKM. CDR3 length equals 17 residues. Trimming cost V 3 bases and J 0 bases, with 17 bases left between them. For the CDR3, the DNA is TGTGCCAGCAGTTTCCCGGGAGCAGTAAGAGCTAACTATGGCTACACCTTC. Amino acid sequence: CASSFPGAVRANYGYTF.

This sequence joins TRBV6-1 and TRBJ2-2; D remains unclear. The CDR3 length is 15 residues. Germline V lookup: CDR1 MNHNS, CDR2 SASEGT. Between the trimmed V and J ends, which lost 3 bases and 1 base, there was a span of 9 bases. The CDR3 DNA is TGTGCCAGCAGTGAGGCGATGCGGAACACCGGGGAGCTGTTTTTT. Protein sequence: CASSEAMRNTGELFF.